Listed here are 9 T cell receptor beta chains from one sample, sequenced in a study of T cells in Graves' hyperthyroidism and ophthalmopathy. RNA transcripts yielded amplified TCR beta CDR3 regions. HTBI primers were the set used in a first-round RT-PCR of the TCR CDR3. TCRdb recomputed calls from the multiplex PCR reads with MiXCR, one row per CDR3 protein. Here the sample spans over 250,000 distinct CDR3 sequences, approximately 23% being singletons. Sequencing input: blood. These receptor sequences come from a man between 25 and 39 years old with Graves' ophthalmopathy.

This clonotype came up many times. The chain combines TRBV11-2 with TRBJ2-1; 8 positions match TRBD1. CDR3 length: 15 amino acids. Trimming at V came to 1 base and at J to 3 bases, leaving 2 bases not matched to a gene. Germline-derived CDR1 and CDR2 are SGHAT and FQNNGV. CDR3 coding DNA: TGTGCCAGCAGCTTAGGACAGGGGATCTACAATGAGCAGTTCTTC. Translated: CASSLGQGIYNEQFF.

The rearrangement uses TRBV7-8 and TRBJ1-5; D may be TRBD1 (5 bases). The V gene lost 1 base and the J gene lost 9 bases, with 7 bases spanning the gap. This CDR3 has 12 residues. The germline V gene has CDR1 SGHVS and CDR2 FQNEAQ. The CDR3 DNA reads TGTGCCAGCAGCTTAGGGGGCTGGCCCCAGCATTTT. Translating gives CASSLGGWPQHF.

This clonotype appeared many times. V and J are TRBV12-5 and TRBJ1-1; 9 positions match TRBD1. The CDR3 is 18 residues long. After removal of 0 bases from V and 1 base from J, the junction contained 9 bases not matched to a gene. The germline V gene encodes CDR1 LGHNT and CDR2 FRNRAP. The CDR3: CASGLVLGTGNPNTEAFF. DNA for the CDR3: TGTGCTAGTGGTTTGGTACTGGGGACAGGGAACCCGAACACTGAAGCTTTCTTT.

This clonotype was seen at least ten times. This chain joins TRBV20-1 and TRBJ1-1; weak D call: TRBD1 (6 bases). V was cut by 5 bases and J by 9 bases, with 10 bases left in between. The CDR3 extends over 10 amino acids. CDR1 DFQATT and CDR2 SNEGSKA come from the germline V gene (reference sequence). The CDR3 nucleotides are TGCAGTGCTCCCGACAGGCAAGCTTTCTTT. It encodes CSAPDRQAFF.

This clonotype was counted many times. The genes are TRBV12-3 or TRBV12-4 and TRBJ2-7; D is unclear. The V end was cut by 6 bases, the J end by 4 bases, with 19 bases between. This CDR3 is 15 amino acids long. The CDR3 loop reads CASRPSQDGQYEQYF. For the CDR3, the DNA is TGTGCCAGCAGACCAAGCCAGGATGGTCAGTACGAGCAGTACTTC.

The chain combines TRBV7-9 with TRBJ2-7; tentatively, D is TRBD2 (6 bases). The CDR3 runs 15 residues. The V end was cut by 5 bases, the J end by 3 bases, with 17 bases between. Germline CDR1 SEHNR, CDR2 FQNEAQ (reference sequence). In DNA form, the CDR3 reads TGTGCCAGCAGCCAACCGGGAGATTGGAGCTACGAGCAGTACTTC. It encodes CASSQPGDWSYEQYF.

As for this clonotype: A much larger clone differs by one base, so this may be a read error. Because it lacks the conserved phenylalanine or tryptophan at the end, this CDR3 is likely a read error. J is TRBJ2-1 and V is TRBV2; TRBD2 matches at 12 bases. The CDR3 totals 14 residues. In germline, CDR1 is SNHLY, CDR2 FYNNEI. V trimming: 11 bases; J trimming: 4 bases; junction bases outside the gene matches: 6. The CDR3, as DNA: TGTGCCGGGAAGCTAGCGGGAGGGTACAATGAGCAGTTCTCC. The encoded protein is CAGKLAGGYNEQFS.

CDR3 sequence (DNA): TGTGCCAGCAGCGAGGGGACAGGGAATTTAGAGACCCAGTACTTC. Protein: CASSEGTGNLETQYF. The genes are TRBV2 and TRBJ2-5, with TRBD1 identical over 9 bases. The CDR3 totals 15 residues. V shed 6 bases, J shed 4 bases, and the junction held 9 bases outside the gene matches. The germline V gene encodes CDR1 SNHLY and CDR2 FYNNEI.

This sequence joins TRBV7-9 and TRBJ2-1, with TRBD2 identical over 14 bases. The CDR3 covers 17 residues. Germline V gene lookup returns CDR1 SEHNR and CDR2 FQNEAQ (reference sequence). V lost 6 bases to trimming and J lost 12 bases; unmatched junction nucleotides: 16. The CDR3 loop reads CASSPIGGLAGDLGQFF. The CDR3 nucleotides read TGTGCCAGCAGTCCAATTGGGGGACTAGCGGGAGATTTGGGGCAGTTCTTC.